The sequence of this TCR beta chain was determined in a study of blood T cell repertoires in COVID-19. Trimming shortened V by 6 bases and J by 3 bases, and 11 bases separated the two germline ends. The CDR3 contains 13 residues. The assay was immunoSEQ multiplex PCR, and TCRdb's table has in-frame clones only and misses some. The sample includes roughly 140,000 clones, almost 80% of them seen just once. The sample was peripheral blood. The chain employs TRBV12-3 or TRBV12-4 and TRBJ1-1; perhaps TRBD1 as D (6 bases). The source of this sequence is a man aged 50 or older with active or convalescent COVID-19. CDR3 nucleotides: TGTGCCAGCAGGCCACAGGGTCACACTGAAGCTTTCTTT. Translation gives CASRPQGHTEAFF.